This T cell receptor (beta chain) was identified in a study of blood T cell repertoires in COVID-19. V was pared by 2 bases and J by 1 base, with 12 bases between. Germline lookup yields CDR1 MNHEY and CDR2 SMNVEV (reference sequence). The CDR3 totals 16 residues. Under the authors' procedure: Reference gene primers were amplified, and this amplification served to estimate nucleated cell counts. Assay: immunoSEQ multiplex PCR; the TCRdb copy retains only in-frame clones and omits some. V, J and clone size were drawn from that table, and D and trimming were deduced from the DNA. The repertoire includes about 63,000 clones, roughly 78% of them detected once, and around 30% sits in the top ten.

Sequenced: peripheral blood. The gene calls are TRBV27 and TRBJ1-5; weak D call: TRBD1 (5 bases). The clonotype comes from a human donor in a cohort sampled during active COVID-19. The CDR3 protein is CASSLIAGRSNQPQHF. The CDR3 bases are TGTGCCAGCAGTTTAATCGCAGGGCGAAGCAATCAGCCCCAGCATTTT.